A selection of T cell receptor beta chains follows, all from one sample in a study of blood T cells in healthy people across ages. TCRdb re-derived calls from the 5' RACE reads in MiXCR, one entry per CDR3 protein. This repertoire shows 1.5 million to 2 million distinct CDR3 sequences, 49% found once; its top ten account for over 2%. The specimen was blood. These receptors came from a woman aged 40 to 49 in good health. CDR3s leave out the opening cysteine and the closing phenylalanine or tryptophan. The order of the fields is CDR3 protein, V gene.

cdr3_aa: ASSQSFERGGTDTQY
v_call: TRBV3-1

cdr3_aa: SVPLGEAGGYT
v_call: TRBV29-1

cdr3_aa: SAGGYFSYNEQF
v_call: TRBV20-1

cdr3_aa: ASSPLSLFSYEQY
v_call: TRBV6-2/TRBV6-3

cdr3_aa: SANSRSGSDQETQY
v_call: TRBV20-1

cdr3_aa: SAIAQGNQPQH
v_call: TRBV20-1

cdr3_aa: ASSSGTGDEQF
v_call: TRBV5-1

cdr3_aa: ASSQEWAANPPYNEQF
v_call: TRBV14

cdr3_aa: AGSLDMRGGKIAKNIQY
v_call: TRBV7-2

cdr3_aa: AIRPSGGSTDTQY
v_call: TRBV10-3

cdr3_aa: ASSGQGEYNEQF
v_call: TRBV2

cdr3_aa: ASSPNQGTGNEQY
v_call: TRBV11-2

cdr3_aa: ATSDPGQPQETQY
v_call: TRBV24-1

cdr3_aa: ASSGDEVTNNEQF
v_call: TRBV4-1

cdr3_aa: ATSRSPGLAADNEQY
v_call: TRBV15

cdr3_aa: ASKTSQGGYT
v_call: TRBV4-2

cdr3_aa: SVRGRGETQY
v_call: TRBV29-1

cdr3_aa: SARAGQGVYEQY
v_call: TRBV20-1

cdr3_aa: AISPDRDEQY
v_call: TRBV10-3

cdr3_aa: SARITLDSPLH
v_call: TRBV20-1

cdr3_aa: ATSSPSGGNNEQY
v_call: TRBV15

cdr3_aa: ASSALTYNEQF
v_call: TRBV7-9

cdr3_aa: ASSVGSAKTYNEQF
v_call: TRBV7-3

cdr3_aa: ASSLDSGGRGIIQY
v_call: TRBV7-2

cdr3_aa: ASSLWTGGSYEQY
v_call: TRBV11-1

cdr3_aa: ASSGSYEQF
v_call: TRBV12-3/TRBV12-4

cdr3_aa: ASSASQGSPLLGEQY
v_call: TRBV5-4